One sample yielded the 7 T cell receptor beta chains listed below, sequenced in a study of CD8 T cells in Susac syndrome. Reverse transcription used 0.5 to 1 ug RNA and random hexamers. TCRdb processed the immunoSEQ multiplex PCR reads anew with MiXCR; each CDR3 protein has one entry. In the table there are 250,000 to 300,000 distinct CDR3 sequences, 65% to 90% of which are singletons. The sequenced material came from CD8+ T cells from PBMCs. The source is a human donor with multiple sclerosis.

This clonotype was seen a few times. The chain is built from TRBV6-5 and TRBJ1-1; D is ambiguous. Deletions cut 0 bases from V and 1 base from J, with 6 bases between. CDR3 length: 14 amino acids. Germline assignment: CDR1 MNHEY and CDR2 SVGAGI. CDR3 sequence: CASSYSPGNTEAFF. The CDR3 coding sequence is TGTGCCAGCAGTTACTCGCCCGGGAACACTGAAGCTTTCTTT.

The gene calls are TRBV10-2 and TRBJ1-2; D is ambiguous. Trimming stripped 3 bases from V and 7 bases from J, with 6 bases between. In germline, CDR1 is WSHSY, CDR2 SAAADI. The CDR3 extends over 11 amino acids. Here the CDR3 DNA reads TGCGCCAGCAGTGATAGTCTTGGCTACACCTTC. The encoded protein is CASSDSLGYTF.

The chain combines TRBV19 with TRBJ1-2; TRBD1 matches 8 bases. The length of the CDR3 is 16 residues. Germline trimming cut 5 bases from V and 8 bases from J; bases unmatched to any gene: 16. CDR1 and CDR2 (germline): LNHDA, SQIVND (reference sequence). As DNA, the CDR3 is TGTGCCAGTAGTTCGGGCCTCCTCCAGGGGGCGACCGGCTACACCTTC. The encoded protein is CASSSGLLQGATGYTF.

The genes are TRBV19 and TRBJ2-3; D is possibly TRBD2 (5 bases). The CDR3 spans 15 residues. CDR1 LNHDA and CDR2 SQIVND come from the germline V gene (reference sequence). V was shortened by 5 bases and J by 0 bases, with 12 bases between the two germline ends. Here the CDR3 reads CASSQRWTSTDTQYF. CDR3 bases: TGTGCCAGTAGTCAACGGTGGACTAGCACAGATACGCAGTATTTT.

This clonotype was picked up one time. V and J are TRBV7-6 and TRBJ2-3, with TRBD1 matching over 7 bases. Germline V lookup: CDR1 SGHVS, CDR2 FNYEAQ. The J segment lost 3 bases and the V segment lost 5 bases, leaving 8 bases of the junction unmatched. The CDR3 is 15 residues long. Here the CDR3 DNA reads TGTGCCAGCAGCCCCGGCGACAGGGTAACAGATACGCAGTATTTT. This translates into CASSPGDRVTDTQYF.

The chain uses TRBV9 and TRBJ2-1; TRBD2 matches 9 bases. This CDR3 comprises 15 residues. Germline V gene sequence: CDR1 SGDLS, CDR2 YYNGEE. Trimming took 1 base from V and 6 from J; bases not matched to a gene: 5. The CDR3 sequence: CASSVLAGLPNEQFF. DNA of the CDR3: TGTGCCAGCAGCGTACTAGCGGGGCTCCCCAATGAGCAGTTCTTC. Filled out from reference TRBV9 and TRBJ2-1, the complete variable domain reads DSGVTQTPKHLITATGQRVTLRCSPRSGDLSVYWYQQSLDQGLQFLIQYYNGEERAKGNILERFSAQQFPDLHSELNLSSLELGDSALYFCASSVLAGLPNEQFFGPGTRLTVL.

For the CDR3, the DNA is TGTGCCTGGAGTGTCGACGCTGACAATGAGCAGTTCTTC. This encodes CAWSVDADNEQFF. The rearrangement uses TRBV30 and TRBJ2-1; D is unclear. Germline CDR1 reads GTSNPN; CDR2 reads SVGIG (reference sequence). This CDR3 spans 13 amino acids. The ends were cut back, 0 bases at V and 5 bases at J, with 8 bases in the middle.